These 19 T cell receptor beta chains were all obtained from the same sample, sequenced in a study of CD8+CD57+ T cells in acquired aplastic anemia. All sequencing subjects had displayed CD8+CD57+ cell expansion on flow cytometry. TCR beta VDJ and CDR3 profiling used genomic DNA as template. TCRdb processed the reads anew with MiXCR; each CDR3 protein has one entry. The table records 200,000 to 250,000 distinct CDR3 sequences, approximately 50% of them present only once. The sample consisted of sorted CD4+, CD8+, or CD8+CD57+ T cells (not recorded which) from PBMCs. All receptors derive from a human donor with aplastic anemia.

This clonotype is medium-sized by share. The chain combines TRBV20-1 with TRBJ2-1; D is unclear. CDR1 is DFQATT and CDR2 is SNEGSKA in the germline V gene (reference sequence). The CDR3 is 15 amino acids. V was cut by 3 bases and J by 0 bases, with 12 bases left in between. The CDR3 here is CSASDGSSSYNEQFF. The CDR3 nucleotides read TGCAGTGCTAGTGATGGGTCAAGCTCCTACAATGAGCAGTTCTTC.

The chain joins TRBV19 to TRBJ1-4; 10 bases are a match to TRBD1. V was clipped by 4 bases and J by 8 bases; unmatched bases: 4. Germline values: CDR1 LNHDA, CDR2 SQIVND (reference sequence). This CDR3 comprises 14 residues. The CDR3 nucleotides read TGTGCCAGTAGTAGGGACAGGGGAAACGAAAAACTGTTTTTT. Its translation: CASSRDRGNEKLFF.

The CDR3 protein is CASSTILSPLHF. The CDR3 DNA follows: TGTGCCAGCAGCACAATACTTTCACCCCTCCACTTT. The V call is TRBV7-2, the J call TRBJ1-6; no definite D call. Germline V gene sequence: CDR1 SGHTA, CDR2 FQGNSA. The CDR3 sequence is 12 residues long. Trimming removed 5 bases from V and 9 bases from J, with 8 bases in between.

CDR3 protein: CASSGTSGGGEQYF. DNA for the CDR3: TGTGCCAGCAGCGGGACTAGCGGGGGGGGAGAGCAGTACTTC. The V and J genes are TRBV7-9 and TRBJ2-7; TRBD2 agrees at 16 bases. Trimming took 5 bases from V and 7 from J; bases not matched to a gene: 2. Germline V gene sequence: CDR1 SEHNR, CDR2 FQNEAQ (reference sequence). This CDR3 region has 14 residues.

The chain recombines TRBV29-1 with TRBJ2-1; TRBD1 aligns across 7 bases. The germline gives CDR1 SQVTM, CDR2 ANQGSEA. There are 13 residues in the CDR3. Trimming at V came to 2 bases and at J to 5 bases, leaving 3 bases not matched to a gene. CDR3 sequence: CSVETGADNEQFF. The CDR3 DNA is TGCAGCGTTGAAACAGGGGCTGACAATGAGCAGTTCTTC.

The rearrangement joins TRBV29-1 to TRBJ2-1; TRBD2 matches 13 bases. This CDR3 comprises 15 residues. Trimming took 8 bases from V and 3 from J; bases not matched to a gene: 7. Per the germline V gene, CDR1 is SQVTM and CDR2 is ANQGSEA. The CDR3 sequence is CSLGTSGIHYNEQFF. The CDR3 DNA reads as TGCAGCTTGGGGACTAGCGGGATCCACTACAATGAGCAGTTCTTC.

There are many counts of this clonotype. One end of the junction is discordant with germline, which a read error may explain. The chain employs TRBV2 and TRBJ2-7, with D unclear. This CDR3 is built from 10 residues. The germline CDR1 and CDR2 sequences are SNHLY and FYNNEI. Here the CDR3 reads CASSGGPLHF. Here the CDR3 DNA reads TGTGCCAGCAGTGGGGGTCCTCTCCACTTC.

The chain employs TRBV9 and TRBJ2-7; the match to TRBD2 covers 9 bases. After removal of 0 bases from V and 3 bases from J, the junction contained 7 bases not matched to a gene. This CDR3 is built from 16 residues. CDR1 SGDLS and CDR2 YYNGEE come from the germline V gene. The CDR3 nucleotides read TGTGCCAGCAGCGTAGCCCCGGGACTAGCCAACTACGAGCAGTACTTC. Translation gives CASSVAPGLANYEQYF.

The chain links TRBV5-8 to TRBJ2-7; 8 nucleotides align to TRBD1. The CDR3 contains 13 residues. Per germline, CDR1 SGHTS and CDR2 YDEGEE. The V segment lost 5 bases and the J segment 2 bases; nucleotides outside the gene matches: 3. The CDR3 DNA sequence: TGTGCCAGCAGGGACAGGGCCCCCTACGAGCAGTACTTC. It translates to CASRDRAPYEQYF.

This clonotype was detected once. J is TRBJ1-5 and V is TRBV19; D is ambiguous. CDR1 is LNHDA, CDR2 SQIVND, per germline (reference sequence). The length of the CDR3 is 14 residues. Trimming removed 6 bases from V and 0 bases from J, with 9 bases in between. The CDR3 DNA follows: TGTGCCAGTAGAGCCCCCCCTAGCAATCAGCCCCAGCATTTT. This encodes CASRAPPSNQPQHF.

This clonotype has a count of ten or more. V gene TRBV7-8 combines with J gene TRBJ2-7, with D possibly being TRBD2 (7 bases). Germline values: CDR1 SGHVS, CDR2 FQNEAQ. The CDR3 length is 14 residues. Trimming pared 5 bases from V and 0 bases from J, leaving 11 bases between. For the CDR3, the DNA is TGTGCCAGCAGCAGGAGGGGGGGCTCCTACGAGCAGTACTTC. It specifies CASSRRGGSYEQYF.

This clonotype has ten or more counts. This chain links TRBV19 with TRBJ2-1; perhaps D is TRBD1 or TRBD2 (7 bases each). The CDR3 extends over 15 amino acids. Germline CDR1 reads LNHDA; CDR2 reads SQIVND (reference sequence). V gave up 8 bases and J gave up 8 bases, with 22 bases separating them. The chain's CDR3 is CASGLGQGGGDEQFF. The DNA of the CDR3 is TGTGCCAGTGGCCTTGGGCAGGGGGGGGGCGATGAGCAGTTCTTC. Based on the CDR3 plus reference TRBV19 and TRBJ2-1, the full variable domain is DGGITQSPKYLFRKEGQNVTLSCEQNLNHDAMYWYRQDPGQGLRLIYYSQIVNDFQKGDIAEGYSVSREKKESFPLTVTSAQKNPTAFYLCASGLGQGGGDEQFFGPGTRLTVL.

This clonotype was seen repeatedly, ten times or more. The CDR3 nucleotides read TGTGCCAGCAGCTTCACTAGCGGGGGGGCAAGTGGGACTGAGCAGTTCTTC. Its protein product is CASSFTSGGASGTEQFF. The chain recombines TRBV7-8 with TRBJ2-1; TRBD2 matches 13 bases. The CDR3 covers 17 residues. V lost 3 bases to trimming and J lost 9 bases; unmatched junction nucleotides: 11. Germline assignment: CDR1 SGHVS and CDR2 FQNEAQ.

On this clonotype: A much larger clone differs by one base, so this may be a read error. The CDR3 loop reads CASSPAGTNGDTIYF. CDR3 DNA: TGTGCCAGCAGCCCAGCCGGGACCAACGGAGACACCATATATTTT. This chain links TRBV25-1 with TRBJ1-3; D perhaps matches TRBD1 (5 bases). The V end lost 6 bases, the J end lost 8 bases, and 20 bases lay between the germline ends. Germline V gives CDR1 MGHDK, CDR2 SYGVNS. The CDR3 loop spans 15 amino acids. Together with reference TRBV25-1 and TRBJ1-3, the CDR3 gives the full variable domain: EADIYQTPRYLVIGTGKKITLECSQTMGHDKMYWYQQDPGMELHLIHYSYGVNSTEKGDLSSESTVSRIRTEHFPLTLESARPSHTSQYLCASSPAGTNGDTIYFGEGSWLTVV.

The chain has TRBV5-4 and TRBJ2-7, with 10 bases identical to TRBD1. The junction had 8 bases not matched to a gene; V was cut back by 2 bases and J by 6 bases. CDR3 length: 15 residues. Germline lookup yields CDR1 SGHNT and CDR2 YYREEE (reference sequence). The CDR3 sequence: CASSLVGQGGSEQYF. The CDR3 DNA follows: TGTGCCAGCAGCTTAGTTGGACAGGGGGGCAGCGAGCAGTACTTC.

This clonotype was counted ten times or more. The chain links TRBV29-1 to TRBJ2-7; 8 bases agree with TRBD2. CDR3 length equals 15 residues. Germline V gene sequence: CDR1 SQVTM, CDR2 ANQGSEA. The J segment lost 2 bases and the V segment lost 7 bases, leaving 13 bases of the junction unmatched. The CDR3 nucleotides are TGCAGCGCTAAGGGGCGGGGGGCGGAACCCTACGAGCAGTACTTC. Encoded protein: CSAKGRGAEPYEQYF.

The table lists this clonotype with many counts. The V call is TRBV7-6, the J call TRBJ2-2; TRBD2 matches at 8 bases. Per the germline V gene, CDR1 is SGHVS and CDR2 is FNYEAQ. Trimming removed 5 bases from V and 3 bases from J; junction bases left unmatched: 5. This CDR3 has 15 residues. This CDR3 reads CASSEREGYTGELFF. The CDR3 DNA sequence: TGTGCCAGCAGCGAACGGGAGGGTTACACCGGGGAGCTGTTTTTT.

This chain joins TRBV2 and TRBJ1-2; the D is unclear. V lost 4 bases, J lost 6 bases, and 12 bases lay in between. CDR1 is SNHLY and CDR2 is FYNNEI in the germline V gene. The CDR3 extends over 13 amino acids. CDR3 loop: CASSGEDRDGYTF. CDR3 coding DNA: TGTGCCAGCAGTGGGGAGGATCGGGATGGCTACACCTTC.

V usage is TRBV24-1 and J usage is TRBJ1-1; tentatively, D is TRBD1 (6 bases). Germline values: CDR1 KGHDR, CDR2 SFDVKD. V was trimmed by 4 bases and J by 2 bases, leaving 19 bases between them. This CDR3 is built from 17 residues. The CDR3 sequence is CATSDVGQPMINTEAFF. CDR3 sequence (DNA): TGTGCCACCAGTGACGTCGGACAGCCGATGATTAACACTGAAGCTTTCTTT.